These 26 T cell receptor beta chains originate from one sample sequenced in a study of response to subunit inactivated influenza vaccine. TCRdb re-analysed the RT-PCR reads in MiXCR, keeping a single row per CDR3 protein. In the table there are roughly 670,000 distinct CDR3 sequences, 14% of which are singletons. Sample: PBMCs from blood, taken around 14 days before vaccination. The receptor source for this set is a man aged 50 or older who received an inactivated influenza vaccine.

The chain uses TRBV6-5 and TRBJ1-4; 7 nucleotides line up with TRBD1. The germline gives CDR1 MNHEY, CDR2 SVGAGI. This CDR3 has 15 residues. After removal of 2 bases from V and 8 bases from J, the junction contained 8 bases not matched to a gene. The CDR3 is CASSYGGGSGEKLFF. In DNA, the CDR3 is TGTGCCAGCAGTTACGGAGGGGGCAGCGGGGAAAAACTGTTTTTT.

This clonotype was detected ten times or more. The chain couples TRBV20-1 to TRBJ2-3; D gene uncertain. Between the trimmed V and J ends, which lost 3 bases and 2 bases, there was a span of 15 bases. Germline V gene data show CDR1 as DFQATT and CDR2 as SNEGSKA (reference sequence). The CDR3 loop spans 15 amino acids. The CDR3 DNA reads TGCAGTGCTAGGCCAGGCAGCCGATACACAGATACGCAGTATTTT. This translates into CSARPGSRYTDTQYF.

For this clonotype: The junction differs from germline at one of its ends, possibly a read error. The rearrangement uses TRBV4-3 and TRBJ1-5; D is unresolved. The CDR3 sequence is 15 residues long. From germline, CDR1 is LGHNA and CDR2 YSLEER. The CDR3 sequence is CARSQGLYSNQPQHF. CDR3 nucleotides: TGCGCCAGAAGCCAAGGGTTATATAGCAATCAGCCCCAGCATTTT.

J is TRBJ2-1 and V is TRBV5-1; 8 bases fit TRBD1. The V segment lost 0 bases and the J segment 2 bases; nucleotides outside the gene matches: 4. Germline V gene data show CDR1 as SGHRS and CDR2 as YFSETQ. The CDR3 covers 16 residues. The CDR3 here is CASSLGQGHAYNEQFF. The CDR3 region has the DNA TGCGCCAGCAGCTTGGGACAGGGGCATGCCTACAATGAGCAGTTCTTC.

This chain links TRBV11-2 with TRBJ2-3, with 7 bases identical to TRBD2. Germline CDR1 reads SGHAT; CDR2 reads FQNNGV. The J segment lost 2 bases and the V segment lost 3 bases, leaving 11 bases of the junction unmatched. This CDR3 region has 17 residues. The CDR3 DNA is TGTGCCAGCAGCTTTATGGCGGGAGTTTCCTCCACAGATACGCAGTATTTT. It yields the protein CASSFMAGVSSTDTQYF.

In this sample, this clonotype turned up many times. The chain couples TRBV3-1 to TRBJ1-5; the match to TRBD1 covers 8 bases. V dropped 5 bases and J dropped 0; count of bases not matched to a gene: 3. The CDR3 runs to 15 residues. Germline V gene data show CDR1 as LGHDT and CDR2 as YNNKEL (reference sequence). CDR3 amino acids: CASSLTGASNQPQHF. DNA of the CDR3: TGTGCCAGCAGCTTGACAGGGGCTAGCAATCAGCCCCAGCATTTT. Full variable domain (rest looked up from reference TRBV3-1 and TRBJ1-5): DTAVSQTPKYLVTQMGNDKSIKCEQNLGHDTMYWYKQDSKKFLKIMFSYNNKELIINETVPNRFSPKSPDKAHLNLHINSLELGDSAVYFCASSLTGASNQPQHFGDGTRLSIL.

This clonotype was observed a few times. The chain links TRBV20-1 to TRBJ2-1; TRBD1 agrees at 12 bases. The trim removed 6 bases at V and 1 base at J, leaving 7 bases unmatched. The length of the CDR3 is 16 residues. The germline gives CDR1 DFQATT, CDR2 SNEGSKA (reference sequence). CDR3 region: CSAAGQGAWSYNEQFF. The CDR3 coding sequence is TGCAGTGCAGCGGGACAGGGGGCTTGGTCCTACAATGAGCAGTTCTTC.

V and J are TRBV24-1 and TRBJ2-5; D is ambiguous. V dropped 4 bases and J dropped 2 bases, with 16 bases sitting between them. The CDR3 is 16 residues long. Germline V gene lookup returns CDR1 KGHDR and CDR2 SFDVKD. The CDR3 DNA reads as TGTGCCACCAGTGACCCTCTTTATGACGGTCAAGAGACCCAGTACTTC. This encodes CATSDPLYDGQETQYF.

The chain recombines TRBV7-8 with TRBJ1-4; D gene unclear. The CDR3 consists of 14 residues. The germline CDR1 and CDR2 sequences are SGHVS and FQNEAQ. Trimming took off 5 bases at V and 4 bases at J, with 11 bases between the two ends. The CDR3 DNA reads TGTGCCAGCAGCCGGTCCGGCCTTAATGAAAAACTGTTTTTT. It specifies CASSRSGLNEKLFF. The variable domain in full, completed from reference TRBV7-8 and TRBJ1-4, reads GAGVSQSPRYKVAKRGQDVALRCDPISGHVSLFWYQQALGQGPEFLTYFQNEAQLDKSGLPSDRFFAERPEGSVSTLKIQRTQQEDSAVYLCASSRSGLNEKLFFGSGTQLSVL.

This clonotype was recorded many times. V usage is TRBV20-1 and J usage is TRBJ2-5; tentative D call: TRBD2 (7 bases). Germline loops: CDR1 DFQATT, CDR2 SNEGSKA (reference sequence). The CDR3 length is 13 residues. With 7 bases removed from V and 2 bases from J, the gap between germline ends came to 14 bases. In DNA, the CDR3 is TGCAGTGGGACTCGGGGGGCTCAAGAGACCCAGTACTTC. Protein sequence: CSGTRGAQETQYF.

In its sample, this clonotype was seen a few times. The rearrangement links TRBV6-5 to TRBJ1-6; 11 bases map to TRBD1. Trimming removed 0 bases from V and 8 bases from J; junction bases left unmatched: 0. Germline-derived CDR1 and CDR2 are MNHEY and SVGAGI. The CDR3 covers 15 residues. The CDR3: CASSYSDRGHSPLHF. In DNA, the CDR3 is TGTGCCAGCAGTTACTCGGACAGGGGGCATTCACCCCTCCACTTT.

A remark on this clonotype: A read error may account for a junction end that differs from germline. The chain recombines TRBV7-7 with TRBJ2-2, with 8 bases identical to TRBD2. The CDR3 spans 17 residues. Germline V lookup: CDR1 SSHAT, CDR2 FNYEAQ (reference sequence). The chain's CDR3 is CASSPSSGAANTGELFF. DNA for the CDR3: TGTGCTAGCAGTCCAAGTAGCGGGGCGGCGAACACCGGGGAGCTGTTTTTT.

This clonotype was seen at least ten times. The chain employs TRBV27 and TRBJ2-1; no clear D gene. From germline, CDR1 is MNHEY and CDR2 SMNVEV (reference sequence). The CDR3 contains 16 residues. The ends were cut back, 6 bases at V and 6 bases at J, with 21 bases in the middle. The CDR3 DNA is TGTGCCAGCAGCCCTCTCGGAGCAATAACGGGCAATGAGCAGTTCTTC. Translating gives CASSPLGAITGNEQFF.

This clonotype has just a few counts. The CDR3 nucleotides read TGCAGTGCTAGAGATGGCAGGGCCTATAATTCACCCCTCCACTTT. Translating it yields CSARDGRAYNSPLHF. The chain recombines TRBV20-1 with TRBJ1-6, with D possibly TRBD1 on 5 matching bases. Trimming cost V 0 bases and J 2 bases, with 8 bases left between them. This CDR3 has 15 residues. Germline V gene sequence: CDR1 DFQATT, CDR2 SNEGSKA (reference sequence).

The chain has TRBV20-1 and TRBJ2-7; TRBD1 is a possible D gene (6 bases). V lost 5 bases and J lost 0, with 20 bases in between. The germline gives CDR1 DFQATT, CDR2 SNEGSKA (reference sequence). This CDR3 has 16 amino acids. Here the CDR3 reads CSAQSGDQGISYEQYF. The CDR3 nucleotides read TGCAGTGCTCAGTCAGGGGATCAGGGGATCTCCTACGAGCAGTACTTC.

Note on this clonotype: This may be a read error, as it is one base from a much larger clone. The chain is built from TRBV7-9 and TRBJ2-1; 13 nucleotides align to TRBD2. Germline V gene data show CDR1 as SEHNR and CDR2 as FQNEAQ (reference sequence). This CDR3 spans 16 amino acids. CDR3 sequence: CANSRLAGGPNNEQFF. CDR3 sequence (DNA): TGTGCCAACAGCAGACTAGCGGGGGGACCAAACAATGAGCAGTTCTTC.

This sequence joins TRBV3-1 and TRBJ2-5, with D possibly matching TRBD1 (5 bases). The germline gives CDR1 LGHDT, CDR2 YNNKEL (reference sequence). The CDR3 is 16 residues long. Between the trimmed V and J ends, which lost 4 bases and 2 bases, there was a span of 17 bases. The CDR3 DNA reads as TGTGCCAGCAGCCGAAAGGAGACAGTCAAACAAGAGACCCAGTACTTC. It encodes CASSRKETVKQETQYF.

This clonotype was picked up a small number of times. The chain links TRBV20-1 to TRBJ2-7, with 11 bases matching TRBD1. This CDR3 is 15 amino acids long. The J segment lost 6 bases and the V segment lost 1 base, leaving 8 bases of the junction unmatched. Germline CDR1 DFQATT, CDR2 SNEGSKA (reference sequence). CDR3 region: CSARALGTGGGEQYF. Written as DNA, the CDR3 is TGCAGTGCTAGAGCTCTAGGGACAGGGGGTGGCGAGCAGTACTTC.

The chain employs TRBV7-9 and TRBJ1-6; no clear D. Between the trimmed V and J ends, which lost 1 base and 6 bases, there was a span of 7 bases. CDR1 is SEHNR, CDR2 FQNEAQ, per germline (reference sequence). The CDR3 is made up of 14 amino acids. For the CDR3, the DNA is TGTGCCAGCAGCTTAGGCCGGGTTAATTCACCCCTCCACTTT. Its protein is CASSLGRVNSPLHF.

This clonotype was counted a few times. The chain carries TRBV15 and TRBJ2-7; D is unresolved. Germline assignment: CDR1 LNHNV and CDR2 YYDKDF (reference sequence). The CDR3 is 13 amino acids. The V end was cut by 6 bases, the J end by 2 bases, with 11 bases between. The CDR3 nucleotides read TGTGCCACCAGTCCGTCCCTGACCTACGAGCAGTACTTC. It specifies CATSPSLTYEQYF.

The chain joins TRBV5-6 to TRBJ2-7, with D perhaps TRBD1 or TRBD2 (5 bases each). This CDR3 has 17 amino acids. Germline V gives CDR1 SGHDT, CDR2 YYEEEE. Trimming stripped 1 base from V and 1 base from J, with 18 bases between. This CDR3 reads CASSLTEYRDRSYEQYF. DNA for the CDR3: TGTGCCAGCAGCTTGACCGAATACCGGGACCGTTCCTACGAGCAGTACTTC.

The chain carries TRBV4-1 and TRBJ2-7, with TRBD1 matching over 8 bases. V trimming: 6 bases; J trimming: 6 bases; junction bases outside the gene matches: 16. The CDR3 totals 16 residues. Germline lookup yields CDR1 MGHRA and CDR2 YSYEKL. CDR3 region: CASSRFGGQGNSEQYF. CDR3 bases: TGCGCCAGCAGTCGGTTCGGAGGACAGGGTAATTCCGAGCAGTACTTC.

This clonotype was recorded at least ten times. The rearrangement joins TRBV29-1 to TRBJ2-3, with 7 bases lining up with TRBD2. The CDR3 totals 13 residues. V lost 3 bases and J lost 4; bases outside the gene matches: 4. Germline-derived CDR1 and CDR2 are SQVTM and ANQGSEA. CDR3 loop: CSVEGRVSDTQYF. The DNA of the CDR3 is TGCAGCGTTGAGGGGAGGGTTTCAGATACGCAGTATTTT.

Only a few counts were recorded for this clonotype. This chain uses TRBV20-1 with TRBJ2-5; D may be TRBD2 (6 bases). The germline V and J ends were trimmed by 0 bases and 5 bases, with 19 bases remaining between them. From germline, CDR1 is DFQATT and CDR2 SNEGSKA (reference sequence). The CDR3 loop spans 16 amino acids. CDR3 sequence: CSARDKNLALWETQYF. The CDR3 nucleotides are TGCAGTGCTAGAGATAAGAATCTAGCGCTTTGGGAGACCCAGTACTTC.

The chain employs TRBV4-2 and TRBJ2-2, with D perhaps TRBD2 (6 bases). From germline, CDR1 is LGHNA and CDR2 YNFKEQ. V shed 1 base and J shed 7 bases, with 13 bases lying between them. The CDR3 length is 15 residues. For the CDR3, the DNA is TGTGCCAGCAGCCAAGTTAGCGGAGAGGTCGGGGAGCTGTTTTTT. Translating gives CASSQVSGEVGELFF.

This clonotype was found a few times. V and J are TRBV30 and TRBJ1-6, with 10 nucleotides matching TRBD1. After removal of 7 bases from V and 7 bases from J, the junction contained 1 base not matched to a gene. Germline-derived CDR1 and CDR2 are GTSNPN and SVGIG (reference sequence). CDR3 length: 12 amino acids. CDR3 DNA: TGTGCCTTGGACAGGGGGAATTCACCCCTCCACTTT. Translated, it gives CALDRGNSPLHF.